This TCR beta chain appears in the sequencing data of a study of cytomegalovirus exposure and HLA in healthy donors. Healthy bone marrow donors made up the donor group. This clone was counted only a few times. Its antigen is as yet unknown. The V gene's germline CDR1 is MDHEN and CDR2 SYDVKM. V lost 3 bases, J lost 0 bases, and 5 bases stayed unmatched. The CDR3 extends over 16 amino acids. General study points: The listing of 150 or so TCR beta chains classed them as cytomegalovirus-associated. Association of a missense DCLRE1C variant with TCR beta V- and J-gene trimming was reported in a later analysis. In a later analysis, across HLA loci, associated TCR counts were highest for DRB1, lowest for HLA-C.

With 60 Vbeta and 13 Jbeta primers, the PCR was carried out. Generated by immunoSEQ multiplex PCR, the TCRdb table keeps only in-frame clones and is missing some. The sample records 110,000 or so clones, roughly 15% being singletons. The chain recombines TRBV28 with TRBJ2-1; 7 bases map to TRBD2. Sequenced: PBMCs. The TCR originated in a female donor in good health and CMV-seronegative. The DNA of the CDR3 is TGTGCCAGCAGTTTTAGAGGCGGGAGCTCCTACAATGAGCAGTTCTTC. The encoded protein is CASSFRGGSSYNEQFF.